The 8 T cell receptor beta chains given below trace back to one sample, sequenced in a study of blood T cells in healthy people across ages. With a J-beta primer mix and a sample-barcoded 5' primer, a second PCR ran about 7 to 12 cycles. TCRdb re-derived calls from the 5' RACE reads in MiXCR, one entry per CDR3 protein. Altogether 1.8 million or so distinct CDR3 sequences are present, 39% being singletons, with the ten largest covering under 25%. Material for sequencing was blood. These receptors originate from a human donor in good health.

On this clonotype: Since a much larger clone is just one base distant, this may be a read error. The chain recombines TRBV20-1 with TRBJ2-3; 9 bases fit TRBD2. J lost 2 bases, V lost 4 bases, and 1 base had no gene match. Per germline, CDR1 DFQATT and CDR2 SNEGSKA (reference sequence). The length of the CDR3 is 13 residues. The CDR3 here is CSATSGVTDTQYF. The CDR3 DNA is TGCAGTGCTACTAGCGGGGTCACAGATACGCAGTATTTT.

This clonotype has more than one count but fewer than ten. The chain employs TRBV7-2 and TRBJ2-1; D is uncertain. The CDR3 covers 12 residues. Trimming cost V 2 bases and J 10 bases, with 9 bases left between them. CDR1 is SGHTA and CDR2 is FQGNSA in the germline V gene. The CDR3 nucleotides are TGTGCCAGCAGCTTATTCGGCAGAGAGCAGTTCTTC. Translating it yields CASSLFGREQFF.

This clonotype was seen only a few times. This chain links TRBV7-2 with TRBJ2-4; D gene ambiguous. V was clipped by 5 bases and J by 0 bases, with 11 bases between them. Germline CDR1 is SGHTA and CDR2 is FQGNSA. The CDR3 extends over 15 amino acids. The CDR3 here is CASSPISLAKNIQYF. DNA for the CDR3: TGTGCCAGCAGCCCAATCTCCCTAGCCAAAAACATTCAGTACTTC.

In its sample, this clonotype was seen a few times. The chain uses TRBV3-1 and TRBJ2-5; maybe TRBD2 (5 bases). Germline V gives CDR1 LGHDT, CDR2 YNNKEL (reference sequence). This CDR3 is built from 15 residues. V lost 2 bases and J lost 1, with 11 bases in between. CDR3 sequence (DNA): TGTGCCAGCAGCCAACCACTAGGAGGCCAAGAGACCCAGTACTTC. It codes for CASSQPLGGQETQYF.

This clonotype was observed a few times. The chain uses TRBV5-1 and TRBJ1-2; D gene uncertain. The CDR3 runs to 12 residues. V was cut by 4 bases and J by 6 bases, with 10 bases left in between. Germline assignment: CDR1 SGHRS and CDR2 YFSETQ. CDR3 sequence reads: CASSRLFNGYTF. CDR3 in DNA: TGCGCCAGCAGCCGGCTTTTTAATGGCTACACCTTC.

The V call is TRBV5-5, the J call TRBJ2-3, with 9 bases aligning to TRBD2. Germline loops: CDR1 SGHKS, CDR2 YYEKEE (reference sequence). The V gene end was trimmed by 4 bases and the J gene end by 5 bases; junction bases not matched to a gene: 14. This CDR3 contains 17 residues. CDR3: CASSPGGRGGRIDTQYF. As DNA, the CDR3 is TGTGCCAGCAGCCCTGGAGGGCGGGGGGGCCGCATAGATACGCAGTATTTT.

The V gene is TRBV9, the J gene TRBJ2-1, with D perhaps TRBD1 (7 bases). From germline, CDR1 is SGDLS and CDR2 YYNGEE. V lost 4 bases to trimming and J lost 7 bases, with 18 bases between them. The CDR3 sequence is 15 residues long. In DNA, the CDR3 is TGTGCCAGCAGCACTAGCAGGGGGGCTTGGAATGAGCAGTTCTTC. Encoded protein: CASSTSRGAWNEQFF.

Note on this clonotype: This clone may be a read error of a much larger clone one base away. The chain carries TRBV6-2 or TRBV6-3 and TRBJ1-2; D unclear. The CDR3 sequence is 14 residues long. Germline loops: CDR1 MNHEY, CDR2 SVGEGT. This CDR3 is CASSYSGSRSGCTF. CDR3 nucleotide sequence: TGTGCCAGCAGTTACAGCGGAAGTAGGTCGGGCTGCACCTTC.